One sample yielded the 20 T cell receptor beta chains listed below, sequenced in a study of cytomegalovirus exposure and HLA in healthy donors. PCR amplification relied on 60 Vbeta primers (plus 13 Jbeta primers). Measured with immunoSEQ multiplex PCR; TCRdb has only the in-frame clones, and not every one. The sample has over 200,000 clones, roughly 80% seen once. Material for sequencing was PBMCs. Every receptor here comes from a male donor in good health and CMV-seronegative.

The rearrangement joins TRBV28 to TRBJ2-7; TRBD1 matches 9 bases. J was trimmed by 0 bases and V by 7 bases; bases with no gene match: 13. This CDR3 has 17 residues. Germline CDR1 MDHEN, CDR2 SYDVKM. The CDR3: CASTYPAGTGISYEQYF. The DNA of the CDR3 is TGTGCCAGCACCTACCCTGCCGGGACAGGGATCTCCTACGAGCAGTACTTC.

This clone has a handful of counts. J is TRBJ1-1 and V is TRBV2; 8 positions match TRBD1. The CDR3 has 16 amino acids. The ends lost 5 bases at V and 1 base at J; junction bases unmatched: 9. Germline V gene sequence: CDR1 SNHLY, CDR2 FYNNEI. The CDR3 region is CASSHPRTGPNTEAFF. As DNA, the CDR3 is TGTGCCAGCAGTCACCCGAGGACAGGGCCGAACACTGAAGCTTTCTTT.

As regards this clone: Here the CDR3 omits its conserved ending phenylalanine or tryptophan, so a read error is the likely source. The gene calls are TRBV12-5 and TRBJ1-1; 7 bases line up with TRBD1. CDR3 length: 17 amino acids. After removal of 6 bases from V and 6 bases from J, the junction contained 19 bases not matched to a gene. Per germline, CDR1 LGHNT and CDR2 FRNRAP. In DNA form, the CDR3 reads TGTGCTAGTGGCCCCCAAGGGTCGAGACAGGGTCTGTCTGAAGCTTTCCTT. Translated: CASGPQGSRQGLSEAFL.

This chain connects TRBV6-5 to TRBJ2-7, with 7 bases that match TRBD1. From germline, CDR1 is MNHEY and CDR2 SVGAGI. The CDR3 spans 12 residues. J lost 4 bases, V lost 6 bases, and 3 bases had no gene match. DNA of the CDR3: TGTGCCAGCAGAGGGGGCGGGTACGAGCAGTACTTC. Its translation is CASRGGGYEQYF.

The chain carries TRBV28 and TRBJ2-2, with 7 positions matching TRBD1. The CDR3 is 18 residues long. J was trimmed by 1 base and V by 5 bases; bases with no gene match: 13. Germline CDR1 reads MDHEN; CDR2 reads SYDVKM. The CDR3 region is CASSPSIGQGENTGELFF. The CDR3 DNA sequence: TGTGCCAGCAGTCCTTCCATCGGGCAGGGGGAGAACACCGGGGAGCTGTTTTTT. The whole variable domain, remainder taken from reference TRBV28 and TRBJ2-2, is DVKVTQSSRYLVKRTGEKVFLECVQDMDHENMFWYRQDPGLGLRLIYFSYDVKMKEKGDIPEGYSVSREKKERFSLILESASTNQTSMYLCASSPSIGQGENTGELFFGEGSRLTVL.

The chain couples TRBV28 to TRBJ2-1; 10 bases match TRBD1. The CDR3 is made up of 14 amino acids. The V gene end was trimmed by 5 bases and the J gene end by 6 bases; junction bases not matched to a gene: 4. Germline values: CDR1 MDHEN, CDR2 SYDVKM. The CDR3 DNA is TGTGCCAGCAGTCCCTGGACAGGGGGCAATGAGCAGTTCTTC. Residues: CASSPWTGGNEQFF.

This CDR3 reads CASTPFQGGSEAFF. The CDR3 DNA follows: TGCGCCAGCACCCCTTTCCAGGGTGGGTCTGAAGCTTTCTTT. The V call is TRBV5-1, the J call TRBJ1-1; possible D gene TRBD1, 5 bases. The V end was cut by 6 bases, the J end by 6 bases, with 18 bases between. The germline gives CDR1 SGHRS, CDR2 YFSETQ. The CDR3 runs 14 residues.

This sequence joins TRBV20-1 and TRBJ2-7, with D hard to call. V was pared by 5 bases and J by 6 bases, with 11 bases between. CDR1 is DFQATT and CDR2 is SNEGSKA in the germline V gene (reference sequence). CDR3 length equals 11 residues. The CDR3 reads CSAARYGEQYF. The CDR3 nucleotides read TGCAGTGCTGCCAGGTATGGCGAGCAGTACTTC.

The chain employs TRBV7-9 and TRBJ2-1, with TRBD2 matching 11 bases. After removal of 2 bases from V and 5 bases from J, the junction contained 11 bases not matched to a gene. CDR3 length: 18 amino acids. The germline gives CDR1 SEHNR, CDR2 FQNEAQ (reference sequence). The CDR3 is CASSLNHLTSGNHNEQFF. CDR3 in DNA: TGTGCCAGCAGCTTAAACCACCTGACTAGCGGGAACCACAATGAGCAGTTCTTC. Complete variable domain (other parts from reference TRBV7-9 and TRBJ2-1): DTGVSQNPRHKITKRGQNVTFRCDPISEHNRLYWYRQTLGQGPEFLTYFQNEAQLEKSRLLSDRFSAERPKGSFSTLEIQRTEQGDSAMYLCASSLNHLTSGNHNEQFFGPGTRLTVL.

The V call is TRBV5-1, the J call TRBJ2-1, with D possibly matching TRBD2 (6 bases). The CDR3 loop spans 15 amino acids. Germline CDR1 reads SGHRS; CDR2 reads YFSETQ. V shed 3 bases and J shed 9 bases, with 19 bases lying between them. The CDR3 here is CASSSYAGSMTEQFF. CDR3 sequence (DNA): TGCGCCAGCAGCTCATACGCGGGATCAATGACTGAGCAGTTCTTC.

The chain employs TRBV23-1 and TRBJ1-5; the match to TRBD1 covers 10 bases. TRBV23-1 is an open reading frame, and its role is uncertain. The V segment lost 4 bases and the J segment 5 bases; nucleotides outside the gene matches: 5. This CDR3 comprises 15 residues. DNA for the CDR3: TGCGCCAGCAGTCTACAGGGACAGGGGCATCAGCCCCAGCATTTT. It specifies CASSLQGQGHQPQHF.

This chain connects TRBV21-1 to TRBJ1-1; the table gives TRBD1 as D, unverified against the DNA. TRBV21-1 has pseudogene status. There are 14 residues in the CDR3. The CDR3 nucleotides read TGTGCCAGCCGTTCAACAGGGGTTAACACTGAAGCTTTCTTT. The encoded protein is CASRSTGVNTEAFF.

This chain links TRBV5-6 with TRBJ1-2; 8 bases align to TRBD1. Germline V gene sequence: CDR1 SGHDT, CDR2 YYEEEE. CDR3 size: 15 residues. Unmatched junction bases numbered 8, after V lost 5 bases and J lost 2 bases. The CDR3 DNA reads as TGTGCCAGCAGGATGACAGGGGTTGGAAACTATGGCTACACCTTC. Translating it yields CASRMTGVGNYGYTF.

V and J are TRBV6-1 and TRBJ2-1; 11 bases map to TRBD2. This CDR3 is 15 amino acids long. The germline V gene has CDR1 MNHNS and CDR2 SASEGT. Trimming at V came to 6 bases and at J to 7 bases, leaving 8 bases not matched to a gene. For the CDR3, the DNA is TGTGCCAGCAGCGCGCTAGCGGGAGGCAGTAATGAGCAGTTCTTC. Amino acids: CASSALAGGSNEQFF.

This clone was detected a few times. The chain links TRBV30 to TRBJ2-3; 8 bases are shared with TRBD2. Losses at the gene ends were 3 bases for V and 6 bases for J; bases not matched to a gene: 11. The CDR3 spans 15 residues. Germline assignment: CDR1 GTSNPN and CDR2 SVGIG (reference sequence). The CDR3: CAWSPLAAPGDTQYF. CDR3 nucleotides: TGTGCCTGGAGCCCACTAGCGGCCCCGGGGGATACGCAGTATTTT.

The V gene is TRBV5-1, the J gene TRBJ1-5, with D perhaps TRBD1 (5 bases). The V gene's germline CDR1 is SGHRS and CDR2 YFSETQ. The CDR3 runs 14 residues. Between the trimmed V and J ends, which lost 3 bases and 2 bases, there was a span of 9 bases. The CDR3 here is CASSSGGGNQPQHF. CDR3 nucleotides: TGCGCCAGCAGCTCGGGGGGAGGCAATCAGCCCCAGCATTTT.

The chain recombines TRBV6-4 with TRBJ2-7; TRBD2 matches 8 bases. Germline loops: CDR1 MRHNA, CDR2 SNTAGT. The ends lost 10 bases at V and 4 bases at J; junction bases unmatched: 9. This CDR3 region has 13 residues. CDR3 DNA: TGTGCCATCAAACAGCGGGAGAGATACGAGCAGTACTTC. Translating gives CAIKQRERYEQYF.

The chain links TRBV4-1 to TRBJ2-3; the match to TRBD2 covers 14 bases. Germline V gene sequence: CDR1 MGHRA, CDR2 YSYEKL. With 4 bases clipped from V and 11 bases from J, the junction kept 11 bases outside the gene matches. CDR3 length: 16 residues. CDR3 protein: CASSPVGTSGSLGQYF. The CDR3 DNA is TGCGCCAGCAGCCCGGTCGGGACTAGCGGGAGTTTGGGGCAGTATTTT.

This rearrangement joins TRBV19 to TRBJ2-1; 14 bases line up with TRBD2. Trimming took 3 bases from V and 4 from J; bases not matched to a gene: 2. This CDR3 contains 16 residues. Germline V gene data show CDR1 as LNHDA and CDR2 as SQIVND (reference sequence). The CDR3 region is CASSMGLAGVYNEQFF. CDR3 nucleotide sequence: TGTGCCAGTAGTATGGGACTAGCGGGAGTTTACAATGAGCAGTTCTTC.

This chain links TRBV30 with TRBJ2-1; 13 bases are a match to TRBD2. V lost 2 bases and J lost 8; bases outside the gene matches: 9. CDR1 GTSNPN and CDR2 SVGIG come from the germline V gene (reference sequence). This CDR3 has 16 residues. CDR3 coding DNA: TGTGCCTGGAGTCATCCGGGACTAGCGGGAACGGATGAGCAGTTCTTC. Its protein product is CAWSHPGLAGTDEQFF.